Sequencing of this T cell receptor beta chain was carried out in a study of blood T cell repertoires in COVID-19. Study in general: The samples span acute and convalescent COVID-19 from the United States, Italy and Spain.

Using immunoSEQ multiplex PCR, the repertoire was profiled, and TCRdb retains in-frame clones only, with some absent. Of approximately 100,000 clones detected, roughly 91% appear once; the ten largest clones hold about 18%. Input material: peripheral blood. This TCR derives from a human donor with acute or convalescent COVID-19. The donor label of this sample is uncertain.

The CDR3 nucleotides read TGTGCCAGCAGTCACCCCAGGACTAGCGGGAGTGGGGCCTACAATGAGCAGTTCTTC. Encoded protein: CASSHPRTSGSGAYNEQFF. The rearrangement links TRBV2 to TRBJ2-1, with TRBD2 matching over 13 bases. V dropped 5 bases and J dropped 2; count of bases not matched to a gene: 12. The CDR3 is made up of 19 amino acids. Germline V gene sequence: CDR1 SNHLY, CDR2 FYNNEI.